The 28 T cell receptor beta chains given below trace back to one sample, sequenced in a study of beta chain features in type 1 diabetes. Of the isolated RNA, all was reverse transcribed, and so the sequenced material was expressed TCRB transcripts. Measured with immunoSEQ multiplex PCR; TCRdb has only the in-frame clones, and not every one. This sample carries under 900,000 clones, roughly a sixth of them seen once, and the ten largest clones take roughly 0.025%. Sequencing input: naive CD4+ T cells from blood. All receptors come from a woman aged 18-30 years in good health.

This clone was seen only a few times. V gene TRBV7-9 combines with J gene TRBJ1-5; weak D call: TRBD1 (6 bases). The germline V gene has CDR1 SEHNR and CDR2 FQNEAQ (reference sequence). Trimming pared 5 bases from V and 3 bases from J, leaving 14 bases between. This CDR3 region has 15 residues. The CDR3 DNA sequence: TGTGCCAGCAGCCGAGGACAGCCATTCAATCAGCCCCAGCATTTT. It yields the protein CASSRGQPFNQPQHF.

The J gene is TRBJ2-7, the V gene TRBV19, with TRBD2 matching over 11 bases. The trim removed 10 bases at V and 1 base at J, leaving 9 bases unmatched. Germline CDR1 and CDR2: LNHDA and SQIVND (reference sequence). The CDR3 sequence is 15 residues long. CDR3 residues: CATATGTSGSYEQYF. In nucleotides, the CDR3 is TGTGCCACGGCGACCGGGACTAGCGGATCCTACGAGCAGTACTTC.

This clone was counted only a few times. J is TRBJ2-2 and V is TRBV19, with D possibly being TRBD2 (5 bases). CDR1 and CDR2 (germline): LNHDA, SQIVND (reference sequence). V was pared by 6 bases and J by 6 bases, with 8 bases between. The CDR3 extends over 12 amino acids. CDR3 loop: CASRPAAGELFF. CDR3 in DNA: TGTGCCAGTAGGCCAGCGGCCGGGGAGCTGTTTTTT.

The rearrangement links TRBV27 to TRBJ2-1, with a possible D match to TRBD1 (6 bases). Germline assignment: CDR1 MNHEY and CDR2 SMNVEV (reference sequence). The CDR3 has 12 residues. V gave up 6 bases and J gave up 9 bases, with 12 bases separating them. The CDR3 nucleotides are TGTGCCAGCAGCAAAACAGGGTTTGAGCAGTTCTTC. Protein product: CASSKTGFEQFF.

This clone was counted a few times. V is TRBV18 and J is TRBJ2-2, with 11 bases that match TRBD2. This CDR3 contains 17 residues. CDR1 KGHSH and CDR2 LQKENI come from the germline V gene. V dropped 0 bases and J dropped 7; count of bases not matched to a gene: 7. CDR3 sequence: CASSPPGLAVSGGELFF. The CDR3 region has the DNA TGTGCCAGCTCACCACCGGGACTAGCGGTATCCGGCGGGGAGCTGTTTTTT.

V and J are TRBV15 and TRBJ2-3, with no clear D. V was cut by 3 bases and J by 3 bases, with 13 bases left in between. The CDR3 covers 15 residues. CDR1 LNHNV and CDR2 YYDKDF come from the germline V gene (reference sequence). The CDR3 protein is CATSRRPGETDTQYF. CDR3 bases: TGTGCCACCAGCAGGAGGCCGGGCGAGACAGATACGCAGTATTTT. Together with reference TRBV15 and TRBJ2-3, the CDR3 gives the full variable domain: DAMVIQNPRYQVTQFGKPVTLSCSQTLNHNVMYWYQQKSSQAPKLLFHYYDKDFNNEADTPDNFQSRRPNTSFCFLDIRSPGLGDTAMYLCATSRRPGETDTQYFGPGTRLTVL.

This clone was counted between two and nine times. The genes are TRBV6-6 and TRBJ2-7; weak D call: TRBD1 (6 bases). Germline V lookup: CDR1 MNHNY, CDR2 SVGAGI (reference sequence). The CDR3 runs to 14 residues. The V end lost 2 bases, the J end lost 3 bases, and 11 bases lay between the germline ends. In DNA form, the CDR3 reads TGTGCCAGCAGTTACGGGGGCCAGGGCTACGAGCAGTACTTC. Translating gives CASSYGGQGYEQYF.

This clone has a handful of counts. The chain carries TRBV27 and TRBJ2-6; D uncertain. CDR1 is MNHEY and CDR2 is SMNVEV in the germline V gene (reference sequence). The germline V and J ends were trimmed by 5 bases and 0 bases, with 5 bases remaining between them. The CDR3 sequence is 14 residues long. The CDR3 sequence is CASSPHSGANVLTF. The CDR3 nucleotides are TGTGCCAGCAGTCCCCACTCTGGGGCCAACGTCCTGACTTTC.

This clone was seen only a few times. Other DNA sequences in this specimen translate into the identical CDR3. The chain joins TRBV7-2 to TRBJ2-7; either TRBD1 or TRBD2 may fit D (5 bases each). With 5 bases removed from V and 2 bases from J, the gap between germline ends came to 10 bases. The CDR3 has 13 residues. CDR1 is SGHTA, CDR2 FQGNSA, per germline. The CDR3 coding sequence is TGTGCCAGCAGCCGGGGACCAACCTACGAGCAGTACTTC. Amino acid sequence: CASSRGPTYEQYF.

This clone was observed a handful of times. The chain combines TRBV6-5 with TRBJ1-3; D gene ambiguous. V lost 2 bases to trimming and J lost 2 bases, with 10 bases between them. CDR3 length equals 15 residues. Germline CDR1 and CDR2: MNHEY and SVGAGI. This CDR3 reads CASSYGNRAGNTIYF. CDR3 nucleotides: TGTGCCAGCAGTTACGGTAACAGAGCTGGAAACACCATATATTTT.

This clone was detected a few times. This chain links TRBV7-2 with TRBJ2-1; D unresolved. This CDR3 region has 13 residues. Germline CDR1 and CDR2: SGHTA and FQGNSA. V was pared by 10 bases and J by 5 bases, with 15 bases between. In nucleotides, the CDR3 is TGTGCCACAAACTCCTATTATGACAATGAGCAGTTCTTC. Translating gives CATNSYYDNEQFF.

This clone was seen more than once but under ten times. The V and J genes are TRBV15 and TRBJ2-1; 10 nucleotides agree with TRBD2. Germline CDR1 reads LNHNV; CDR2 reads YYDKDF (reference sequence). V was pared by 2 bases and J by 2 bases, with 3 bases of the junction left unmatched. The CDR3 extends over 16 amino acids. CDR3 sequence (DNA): TGTGCCACCAGCAGATTAGCGGGAGGTACCTACAATGAGCAGTTCTTC. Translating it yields CATSRLAGGTYNEQFF. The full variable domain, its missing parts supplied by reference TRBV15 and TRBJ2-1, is DAMVIQNPRYQVTQFGKPVTLSCSQTLNHNVMYWYQQKSSQAPKLLFHYYDKDFNNEADTPDNFQSRRPNTSFCFLDIRSPGLGDTAMYLCATSRLAGGTYNEQFFGPGTRLTVL.

The CDR3 spells CASSSTSGRFRQYF. CDR3 bases: TGTGCCAGCAGCTCGACTAGCGGGAGATTCCGGCAGTATTTT. This sequence joins TRBV6-5 and TRBJ2-3; TRBD2 matches at 12 bases. Per the germline V gene, CDR1 is MNHEY and CDR2 is SVGAGI. The CDR3 extends over 14 amino acids. The J segment lost 11 bases and the V segment lost 6 bases, leaving 9 bases of the junction unmatched.

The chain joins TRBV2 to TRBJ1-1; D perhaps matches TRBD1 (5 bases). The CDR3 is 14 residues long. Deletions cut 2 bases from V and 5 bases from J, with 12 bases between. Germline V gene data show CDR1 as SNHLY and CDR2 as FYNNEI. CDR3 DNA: TGTGCCAGCAGTGAATCAGGGATCAGGACTGAAGCTTTCTTT. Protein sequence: CASSESGIRTEAFF. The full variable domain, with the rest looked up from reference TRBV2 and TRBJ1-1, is EPEVTQTPSHQVTQMGQEVILRCVPISNHLYFYWYRQILGQKVEFLVSFYNNEISEKSEIFDDQFSVERPDGSNFTLKIRSTKLEDSAMYFCASSESGIRTEAFFGQGTRLTVV.

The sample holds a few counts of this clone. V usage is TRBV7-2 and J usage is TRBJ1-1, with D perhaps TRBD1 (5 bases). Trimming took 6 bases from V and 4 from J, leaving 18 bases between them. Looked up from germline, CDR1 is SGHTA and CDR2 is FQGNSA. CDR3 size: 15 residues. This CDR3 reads CASRDRSGSSTEAFF. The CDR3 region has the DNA TGTGCCAGCAGAGATAGGTCAGGGTCGAGCACTGAAGCTTTCTTT.

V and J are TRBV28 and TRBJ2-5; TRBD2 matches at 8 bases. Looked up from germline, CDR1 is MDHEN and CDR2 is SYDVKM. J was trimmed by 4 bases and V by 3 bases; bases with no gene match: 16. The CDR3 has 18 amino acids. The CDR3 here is CASSFPRGISGIAETQYF. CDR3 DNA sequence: TGTGCCAGCAGTTTCCCGCGGGGTATTAGCGGGATTGCAGAGACCCAGTACTTC.

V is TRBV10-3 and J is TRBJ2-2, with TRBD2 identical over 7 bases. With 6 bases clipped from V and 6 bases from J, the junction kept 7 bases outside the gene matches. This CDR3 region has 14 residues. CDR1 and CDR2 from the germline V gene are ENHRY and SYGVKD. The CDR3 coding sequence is TGTGCCATCAGCGCGGGAGTTTTGTCCGGGGAGCTGTTTTTT. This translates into CAISAGVLSGELFF.

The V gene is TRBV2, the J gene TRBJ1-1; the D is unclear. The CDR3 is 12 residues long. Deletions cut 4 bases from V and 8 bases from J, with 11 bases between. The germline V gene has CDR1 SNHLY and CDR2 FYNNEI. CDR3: CASSAQESEAFF. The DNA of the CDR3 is TGTGCCAGCAGTGCCCAAGAATCGGAAGCTTTCTTT.

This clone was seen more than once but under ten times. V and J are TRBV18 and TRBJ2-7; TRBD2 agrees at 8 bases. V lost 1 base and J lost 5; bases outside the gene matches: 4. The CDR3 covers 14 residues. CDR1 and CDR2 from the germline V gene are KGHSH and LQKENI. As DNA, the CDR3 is TGTGCCAGCTCACCACTCCTACTAGCGGACGAGCAGTACTTC. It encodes CASSPLLLADEQYF.

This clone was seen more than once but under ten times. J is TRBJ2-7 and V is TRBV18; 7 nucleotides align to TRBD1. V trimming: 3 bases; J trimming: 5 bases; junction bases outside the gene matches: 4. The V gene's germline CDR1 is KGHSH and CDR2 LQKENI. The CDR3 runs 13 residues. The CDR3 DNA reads TGTGCCAGCTCACCGGGACAGACAAACGAGCAGTACTTC. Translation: CASSPGQTNEQYF.

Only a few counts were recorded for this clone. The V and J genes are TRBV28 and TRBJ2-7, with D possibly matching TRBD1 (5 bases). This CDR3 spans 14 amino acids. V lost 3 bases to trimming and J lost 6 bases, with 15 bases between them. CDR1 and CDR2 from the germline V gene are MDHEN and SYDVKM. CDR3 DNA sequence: TGTGCCAGCAGTTTCGATGTCGCAGGGATCGAGCAGTACTTC. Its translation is CASSFDVAGIEQYF.

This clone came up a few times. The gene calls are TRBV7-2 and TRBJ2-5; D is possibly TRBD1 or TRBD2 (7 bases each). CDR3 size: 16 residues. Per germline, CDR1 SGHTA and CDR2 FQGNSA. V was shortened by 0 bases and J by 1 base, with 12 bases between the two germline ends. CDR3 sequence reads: CASSLAGRGGQETQYF. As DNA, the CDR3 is TGTGCCAGCAGCTTAGCCGGCAGGGGGGGCCAAGAGACCCAGTACTTC.

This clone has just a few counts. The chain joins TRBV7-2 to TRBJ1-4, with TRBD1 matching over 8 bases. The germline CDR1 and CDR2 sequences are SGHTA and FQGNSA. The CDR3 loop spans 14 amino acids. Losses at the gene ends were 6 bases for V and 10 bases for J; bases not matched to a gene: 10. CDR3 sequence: CASSQDRGRGKLFF. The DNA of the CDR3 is TGTGCCAGCAGTCAAGACAGGGGTCGTGGAAAACTGTTTTTT. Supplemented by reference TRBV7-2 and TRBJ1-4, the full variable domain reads GAGVSQSPSNKVTEKGKDVELRCDPISGHTALYWYRQSLGQGLEFLIYFQGNSAPDKSGLPSDRFSAERTGGSVSTLTIQRTQQEDSAVYLCASSQDRGRGKLFFGSGTQLSVL.

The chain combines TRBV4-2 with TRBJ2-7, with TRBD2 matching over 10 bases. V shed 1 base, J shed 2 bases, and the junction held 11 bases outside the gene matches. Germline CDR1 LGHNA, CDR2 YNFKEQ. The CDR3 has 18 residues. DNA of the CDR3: TGTGCCAGCAGCCAAGTGTCGGCTAGCGGGAGTTCAGCCTACGAGCAGTACTTC. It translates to CASSQVSASGSSAYEQYF.

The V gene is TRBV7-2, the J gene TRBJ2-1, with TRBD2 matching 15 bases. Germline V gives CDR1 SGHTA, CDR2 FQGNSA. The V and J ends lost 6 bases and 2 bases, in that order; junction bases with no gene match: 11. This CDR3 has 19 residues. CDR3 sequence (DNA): TGTGCCAGCAGACCAGGGACTAGCGGGAGGAGAGGAACCTACAATGAGCAGTTCTTC. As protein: CASRPGTSGRRGTYNEQFF.

Here the CDR3 reads CASSPLGQVEAFF. In DNA, the CDR3 is TGTGCCAGCAGTCCCCTAGGACAGGTCGAAGCTTTCTTT. This sequence joins TRBV2 and TRBJ1-1; TRBD1 matches at 7 bases. This CDR3 is 13 amino acids long. Germline CDR1 and CDR2: SNHLY and FYNNEI. Trimming cost V 5 bases and J 8 bases; bases outside gene matches: 8.

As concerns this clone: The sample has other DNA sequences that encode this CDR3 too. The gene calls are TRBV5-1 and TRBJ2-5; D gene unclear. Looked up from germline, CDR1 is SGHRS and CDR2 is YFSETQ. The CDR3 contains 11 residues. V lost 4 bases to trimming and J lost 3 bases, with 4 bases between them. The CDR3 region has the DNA TGCGCCAGCAGCATAGAAGAGACCCAGTACTTC. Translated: CASSIEETQYF.

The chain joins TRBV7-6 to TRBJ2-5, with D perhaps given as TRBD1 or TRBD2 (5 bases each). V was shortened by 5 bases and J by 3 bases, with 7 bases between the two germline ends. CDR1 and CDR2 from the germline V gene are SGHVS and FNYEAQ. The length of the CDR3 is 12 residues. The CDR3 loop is CASSRGEETQYF. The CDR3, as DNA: TGTGCCAGCAGCAGGGGAGAAGAGACCCAGTACTTC.